The 20 T cell receptor beta chains below were found in one sample sequenced in a study of T cells in Graves' hyperthyroidism and ophthalmopathy. Amplification of TCR beta CDR3 regions was performed using RNA transcripts as template. HTBI primers were the set used in a first-round RT-PCR of the TCR CDR3. Via MiXCR, TCRdb re-called the multiplex PCR reads, giving one row per CDR3 protein. This sample yields about 500,000 distinct CDR3 sequences, of which approximately 16% are seen a single time; 25% to 30% belongs to the top ten. Sequencing was carried out using blood. These receptors were collected from a woman aged 30 to 39 with Graves' ophthalmopathy.

The genes are TRBV20-1 and TRBJ2-2; D call uncertain. The CDR3 has 13 residues. The germline V gene has CDR1 DFQATT and CDR2 SNEGSKA (reference sequence). V lost 5 bases and J 5 bases, leaving 12 bases between the germline ends. CDR3: CSAFPTCTGELFF. CDR3 in DNA: TGCAGTGCTTTTCCGACTTGTACCGGGGAGCTGTTTTTT.

In this sample, this clonotype turned up a few times. This may stem from a read error, because a much larger clone lies one nucleotide away. The chain recombines TRBV7-3 with TRBJ2-3; D might be TRBD2 (5 bases). This CDR3 comprises 14 residues. V was trimmed by 1 base and J by 4 bases, leaving 9 bases between them. Per the germline V gene, CDR1 is SGHTA and CDR2 is FQGTGA. The CDR3, as DNA: TGTGCCAGCAGCTTAATGGATAGCGCAGATACGCAGTATTTT. It codes for CASSLMDSADTQYF.

This clonotype was picked up many times. The gene calls are TRBV28 and TRBJ2-7, with TRBD2 as a possible D gene (5 bases). With 3 bases removed from V and 0 bases from J, the gap between germline ends came to 9 bases. The CDR3 is 14 amino acids. CDR1 and CDR2 from the germline V gene are MDHEN and SYDVKM. The CDR3 loop reads CASSFAGSSYEQYF. The CDR3 DNA is TGTGCCAGCAGTTTTGCTGGGAGCTCCTACGAGCAGTACTTC.

This clonotype was recorded many times. The rearrangement links TRBV20-1 to TRBJ1-1; TRBD1 is a possible D gene (5 bases). V was pared by 5 bases and J by 1 base, with 8 bases between. The CDR3 has 12 amino acids. CDR1 is DFQATT, CDR2 SNEGSKA, per germline (reference sequence). The CDR3 region has the DNA TGCAGTGCTCCTCAGGGGAACACTGAAGCTTTCTTT. This translates into CSAPQGNTEAFF.

A few counts support this clonotype. The rearrangement uses TRBV7-9 and TRBJ1-3; D gene uncertain. The CDR3 length is 13 residues. Germline assignment: CDR1 SEHNR and CDR2 FQNEAQ (reference sequence). V was trimmed by 6 bases and J by 0 bases, leaving 6 bases between them. CDR3 loop: CASRPSSGNTIYF. The CDR3 DNA follows: TGTGCCAGCAGACCCAGCTCTGGAAACACCATATATTTT. The entire variable domain, with the rest obtained from reference TRBV7-9 and TRBJ1-3, is as follows: DTGVSQNPRHKITKRGQNVTFRCDPISEHNRLYWYRQTLGQGPEFLTYFQNEAQLEKSRLLSDRFSAERPKGSFSTLEIQRTEQGDSAMYLCASRPSSGNTIYFGEGSWLTVV.

This rearrangement joins TRBV20-1 to TRBJ1-1; 10 bases are shared with TRBD1. Per germline, CDR1 DFQATT and CDR2 SNEGSKA (reference sequence). The CDR3 extends over 12 amino acids. CDR3 DNA sequence: TGCAGCGTTGGGACAGGGGTCACTGAAGCTTTCTTT. This gives the protein CSVGTGVTEAFF.

This clonotype was counted at least ten times. The rearrangement uses TRBV5-1 and TRBJ2-1, with D possibly being TRBD1 (5 bases). V dropped 0 bases and J dropped 10 bases, with 11 bases sitting between them. In germline, CDR1 is SGHRS, CDR2 YFSETQ. The CDR3 runs 13 residues. CDR3 amino acids: CASSLVGPKEQFF. The CDR3 region has the DNA TGCGCCAGCAGCTTGGTGGGGCCAAAGGAGCAGTTCTTC.

At least ten counts were recorded for this clonotype. The chain recombines TRBV7-8 with TRBJ1-1; perhaps TRBD1 as D (6 bases). The ends were cut back, 1 base at V and 2 bases at J, with 17 bases in the middle. Germline assignment: CDR1 SGHVS and CDR2 FQNEAQ. The CDR3 runs 17 residues. The CDR3 reads CASSLVYLQGRNTEAFF. For the CDR3, the DNA is TGTGCCAGCAGCTTAGTGTATCTACAGGGTAGAAACACTGAAGCTTTCTTT.

This clonotype was recorded a few times. The gene calls are TRBV6-1 and TRBJ2-1; D gene unclear. Germline V gene data show CDR1 as MNHNS and CDR2 as SASEGT. Deletions cut 4 bases from V and 9 bases from J, with 7 bases between. This CDR3 contains 11 residues. CDR3 in DNA: TGTGCCAGCAGTGGGCTAGGTGAGCAGTTCTTC. Translation gives CASSGLGEQFF.

In its sample, this clonotype was seen many times. In nucleotides, the CDR3 is TGTGCCAGCAGCTCTATGGGGGGCAGAGGAAACACCATATATTTT. It codes for CASSSMGGRGNTIYF. J is TRBJ1-3 and V is TRBV11-2; a weak D match, TRBD1 (6 bases). Trimming left V 4 bases short and J 4 bases short, with 14 bases between. This CDR3 spans 15 amino acids. Per the germline V gene, CDR1 is SGHAT and CDR2 is FQNNGV.

V usage is TRBV10-2 and J usage is TRBJ2-3; D possibly corresponds to TRBD1 (6 bases). V shed 6 bases and J shed 5 bases, with 42 bases lying between them. The germline V gene encodes CDR1 WSHSY and CDR2 SAAADI. The CDR3 extends over 23 amino acids. The CDR3 region is CASSHEPVRWMLKGTTRGDTQYF. CDR3 DNA sequence: TGCGCCAGCAGCCACGAGCCCGTGCGATGGATGTTAAAGGGGACAACCCGGGGAGATACGCAGTATTTT.

Only a few counts were recorded for this clonotype. With a much larger clone just one base away, this may be a read error. This sequence joins TRBV11-2 and TRBJ2-4, with D tentatively TRBD2 (6 bases). The V gene's germline CDR1 is SGHAT and CDR2 FQNNGV. The CDR3 has 16 amino acids. The CDR3: CASSQGRGKAKNIQCF. The CDR3 DNA reads as TGTGCCAGCAGTCAGGGCCGGGGGAAAGCCAAAAACATTCAGTGCTTC. Together with reference TRBV11-2 and TRBJ2-4, the CDR3 gives the full variable domain: EAGVAQSPRYKIIEKRQSVAFWCNPISGHATLYWYQQILGQGPKLLIQFQNNGVVDDSQLPKDRFSAERLKGVDSTLKIQPAKLEDSAVYLCASSQGRGKAKNIQCFGAGTRLSVL.

This clonotype was counted between two and nine times. The DNA for the CDR3 is TGTGCCAGCAGTCCTAACAGGGGGAGGTATAGCAATCAGCCCCAGCATTTT. Translated: CASSPNRGRYSNQPQHF. J is TRBJ1-5 and V is TRBV28; TRBD1 aligns across 8 bases. Losses at the gene ends were 5 bases for V and 0 bases for J; bases not matched to a gene: 9. This CDR3 contains 17 residues. From germline, CDR1 is MDHEN and CDR2 SYDVKM. Full variable domain (rest looked up from reference TRBV28 and TRBJ1-5): DVKVTQSSRYLVKRTGEKVFLECVQDMDHENMFWYRQDPGLGLRLIYFSYDVKMKEKGDIPEGYSVSREKKERFSLILESASTNQTSMYLCASSPNRGRYSNQPQHFGDGTRLSIL.

The CDR3 loop reads CASSSDSNSPLHF. The CDR3 DNA reads as TGTGCCAGCAGCTCCGATTCAAATTCACCCCTCCACTTT. The rearrangement uses TRBV7-2 and TRBJ1-6, with D uncertain. CDR1 SGHTA and CDR2 FQGNSA come from the germline V gene. V lost 4 bases, J lost 7 bases, and 8 bases lay in between. The CDR3 is 13 residues long.

A note on this clonotype: A read error may be the cause here, since a much bigger clone is one base away. The rearrangement joins TRBV15 to TRBJ2-5; 8 positions agree with TRBD1. The germline V gene encodes CDR1 LNHNV and CDR2 YYDKDF (reference sequence). This CDR3 spans 19 amino acids. The trim removed 3 bases at V and 7 bases at J, leaving 22 bases unmatched. CDR3 sequence reads: CATSSHLYPDRDSKGTQYF. CDR3 nucleotides: TGTGCCACCAGCAGTCACTTATATCCGGACAGGGACAGCAAGGGGACCCAGTACTTC.

The chain is built from TRBV18 and TRBJ2-7; 9 bases match TRBD2. Unmatched junction bases numbered 9, after V lost 3 bases and J lost 0 bases. The CDR3 is 17 amino acids. Per germline, CDR1 KGHSH and CDR2 LQKENI. The CDR3 protein is CASSPRLAVTDSYEQYF. The CDR3 DNA reads TGTGCCAGCTCACCCAGACTAGCGGTGACCGACTCCTACGAGCAGTACTTC.

Concerning this clonotype: A single base separates this from a much larger clone, so it may be a read error. This sequence joins TRBV28 and TRBJ2-7, with D possibly TRBD1 on 6 matching bases. The CDR3 covers 14 residues. Germline V gene sequence: CDR1 MDHEN, CDR2 SYDVKM. CDR3 amino acids: CASRQDRLNYGQYF. CDR3 DNA sequence: TGTGCCAGCAGACAGGACAGACTTAACTACGGGCAGTACTTC.

At least ten counts were recorded for this clonotype. V is TRBV28 and J is TRBJ2-7; either TRBD1 or TRBD2 may fit D (5 bases each). The V gene lost 4 bases and the J gene lost 6 bases, with 16 bases spanning the gap. CDR1 and CDR2 from the germline V gene are MDHEN and SYDVKM. The CDR3 is 14 amino acids. DNA of the CDR3: TGTGCCAGCAGTTACTCTACGGGGACGGGCGAGCAGTACTTC. Its translation is CASSYSTGTGEQYF.

Many counts were recorded for this clonotype. This chain connects TRBV7-9 to TRBJ2-7; possibly TRBD1 for D (6 bases). With 4 bases removed from V and 3 bases from J, the gap between germline ends came to 13 bases. Looked up from germline, CDR1 is SEHNR and CDR2 is FQNEAQ (reference sequence). The CDR3 spans 14 residues. Here the CDR3 DNA reads TGTGCCAGCAGCTCTCGACAGGAATACTACGAGCAGTACTTC. It is translated as CASSSRQEYYEQYF.

This clonotype was counted at least ten times. The rearrangement joins TRBV28 to TRBJ2-3; D is undetermined. With 1 base removed from V and 2 bases from J, the gap between germline ends came to 10 bases. Germline V gene sequence: CDR1 MDHEN, CDR2 SYDVKM. The CDR3 has 15 residues. The DNA for the CDR3 is TGTGCCAGCAGTTTATCAGAGCGACACACAGATACGCAGTATTTT. This sequence encodes CASSLSERHTDTQYF. The complete variable domain, with remaining parts taken from reference TRBV28 and TRBJ2-3, reads DVKVTQSSRYLVKRTGEKVFLECVQDMDHENMFWYRQDPGLGLRLIYFSYDVKMKEKGDIPEGYSVSREKKERFSLILESASTNQTSMYLCASSLSERHTDTQYFGPGTRLTVL.